This T cell receptor beta chain appears in the sequencing data of a study of T cell clonotyping in hematopoietic cell transplantation. The protocol was immunoSEQ multiplex PCR, while the TCRdb copy is restricted to in-frame clones and leaves out a portion. The sample includes around 25,000 clones, almost 96% seen only once; the top ten take less than 1.5%. The germline V gene has CDR1 LNHDA and CDR2 SQIVND (reference sequence). The CDR3 is made up of 14 amino acids. With 5 bases removed from V and 4 bases from J, the gap between germline ends came to 12 bases. This clonotype originated in a man in his fifties in good health. Some clones in this sample may be carry-over from other donors' samples. V is TRBV19 and J is TRBJ1-5; a possible D gene is TRBD1 (5 bases). Sequenced input: peripheral blood mononuclear cells. This CDR3 is CASSRAGFNQPQHF. CDR3 nucleotides: TGTGCCAGTAGTCGGGCAGGGTTTAATCAGCCCCAGCATTTT.